This record looks at one T cell receptor (beta chain) sequence and its context. Germline V gene sequence: CDR1 MNHEY, CDR2 SMNVEV (reference sequence). V lost 10 bases and J lost 5; bases outside the gene matches: 7. The length of the CDR3 is 13 residues. These data are taken from a study of sequential checkpoint blockade in melanoma. About the study: Each arm's sequence ended with maintenance nivolumab.

Clones were read by immunoSEQ multiplex PCR, and TCRdb kept only the in-frame ones, dropping some. This sample has tens of thousands of clones; about 89% occur once, and the top ten carry 14%. Treatment reported: randomized to nivolumab then ipilimumab (arm A) or the reverse (arm B). No patient had prior DNA-damaging chemotherapy. PBMC sorting kept live CD3+CD8+ cells without CD19 or CD56. The J gene is TRBJ1-4, the V gene TRBV27, with 7 nucleotides matching TRBD1. This TCR was sampled from a human donor with melanoma. The material was CD8+ T cells sorted from blood (inferred from file names), obtained from a patient given nivolumab and ipilimumab in sequence. In DNA form, the CDR3 reads TGTGCCACCCAGGGGGAGCCGAATGAAAAACTGTTTTTT. Encoded protein: CATQGEPNEKLFF.